A single sample gave rise to the 16 T cell receptor beta chains below, sequenced in a study of spatial heterogeneity in lung cancer. TCRdb fed the 5' RACE reads into MiXCR, producing one record per CDR3 protein. Here the sample spans roughly 110,000 distinct CDR3 sequences, 11% being singletons. The time point is: blood at routine non-recurrence follow-up after resection. Specimen: PBMCs, collected at follow-up. These receptors were taken from a female donor with early-stage non-small cell lung cancer.

The chain joins TRBV7-9 to TRBJ1-5; TRBD1 is a possible D gene (5 bases). Trimming took 4 bases from V and 0 from J, leaving 10 bases between them. Per germline, CDR1 SEHNR and CDR2 FQNEAQ (reference sequence). The CDR3 extends over 15 amino acids. CDR3 residues: CASSWGDNSNQPQHF. The CDR3 bases are TGTGCCAGCAGCTGGGGGGATAATAGCAATCAGCCCCAGCATTTT.

This chain links TRBV5-1 with TRBJ2-5; D is perhaps TRBD1 (6 bases). This CDR3 contains 14 residues. The germline V and J ends were trimmed by 4 bases and 4 bases, with 14 bases remaining between them. Germline loops: CDR1 SGHRS, CDR2 YFSETQ. The CDR3 DNA is TGCGCCAGCAGCACATGGACAGAATCAGAGACCCAGTACTTC. The encoded protein is CASSTWTESETQYF.

This clonotype was observed a single time. This may come from a read error, since a much larger clone is one base off. This chain uses TRBV29-1 with TRBJ2-3; 8 positions match TRBD2. Germline V gene sequence: CDR1 SQVTM, CDR2 ANQGSEA. With 6 bases clipped from V and 1 base from J, the junction kept 6 bases outside the gene matches. The CDR3 is made up of 14 amino acids. CDR3 sequence (DNA): TGCAGCGTGGGCAGCGGGGGAGGCACAGATACGCAGTATTTT. This encodes CSVGSGGGTDTQYF.

This clonotype was seen only a few times. The V call is TRBV18, the J call TRBJ2-7; tentatively, D is TRBD2 (5 bases). This CDR3 has 12 amino acids. Germline CDR1 reads KGHSH; CDR2 reads LQKENI. V was cut by 2 bases and J by 7 bases, with 9 bases left in between. This chain's CDR3 is CASSPGEMEQYF. DNA of the CDR3: TGTGCCAGCTCACCAGGGGAGATGGAGCAGTACTTC.

Only a few counts were recorded for this clonotype. This sequence joins TRBV2 and TRBJ2-7; 7 nucleotides match TRBD1. The CDR3 contains 14 residues. Germline-derived CDR1 and CDR2 are SNHLY and FYNNEI. Trimming removed 8 bases from V and 2 bases from J; junction bases left unmatched: 9. The CDR3 coding sequence is TGTGCCAGCCTTATTCAGGGGACAGCCTACGAGCAGTACTTC. Protein sequence: CASLIQGTAYEQYF.

This clonotype was seen ten or more times. This sequence joins TRBV7-3 and TRBJ2-1; a possible D gene is TRBD1 (6 bases). The CDR3 has 13 amino acids. Looked up from germline, CDR1 is SGHTA and CDR2 is FQGTGA. V was pared by 5 bases and J by 4 bases, with 9 bases between. CDR3: CASSQDSYNEQFF. The CDR3, as DNA: TGTGCCAGCAGCCAGGACAGTTACAATGAGCAGTTCTTC.

Only a few counts were recorded for this clonotype. The chain carries TRBV15 and TRBJ2-4, with TRBD1 matching over 8 bases. Germline values: CDR1 LNHNV, CDR2 YYDKDF (reference sequence). Trimming at V came to 0 bases and at J to 2 bases, leaving 18 bases not matched to a gene. The CDR3 extends over 21 amino acids. Here the CDR3 reads CATSRDLRTGTFWRTKNIQYF. Written as DNA, the CDR3 is TGTGCCACCAGCAGAGATCTTAGGACAGGGACGTTTTGGAGGACCAAAAACATTCAGTACTTC. The entire variable domain, with the rest obtained from reference TRBV15 and TRBJ2-4, is as follows: DAMVIQNPRYQVTQFGKPVTLSCSQTLNHNVMYWYQQKSSQAPKLLFHYYDKDFNNEADTPDNFQSRRPNTSFCFLDIRSPGLGDTAMYLCATSRDLRTGTFWRTKNIQYFGAGTRLSVL.

The chain employs TRBV9 and TRBJ1-5; 8 nucleotides align to TRBD1. CDR3 size: 14 residues. The junction had 5 bases not matched to a gene; V was cut back by 3 bases and J by 6 bases. Germline CDR1 and CDR2: SGDLS and YYNGEE. In nucleotides, the CDR3 is TGTGCCAGCAGCGGCGGACAGGGAGGTCAGCCCCAGCATTTT. Translation: CASSGGQGGQPQHF.

The sample holds a few counts of this clonotype. J is TRBJ2-7 and V is TRBV7-9, with a tentative D call TRBD2 (6 bases). Deletions cut 1 base from V and 2 bases from J, with 15 bases between. The CDR3 has 16 residues. Germline V CDR1 and CDR2: SEHNR, FQNEAQ (reference sequence). CDR3: CASSLEEGLGTYEQYF. CDR3 sequence (DNA): TGTGCCAGCAGCTTAGAGGAGGGGCTGGGAACCTACGAGCAGTACTTC.

This rearrangement joins TRBV7-2 to TRBJ1-5; 7 bases agree with TRBD1. In germline, CDR1 is SGHTA, CDR2 FQGNSA. The CDR3 has 15 amino acids. V was clipped by 2 bases and J by 2 bases; unmatched bases: 3. CDR3 loop: CASSLMTGCNQPQHF. CDR3 in DNA: TGTGCCAGCAGCTTAATGACAGGGTGCAATCAGCCCCAGCATTTT.

The genes are TRBV28 and TRBJ2-2, with D possibly matching TRBD2 (5 bases). This CDR3 contains 14 residues. The V gene's germline CDR1 is MDHEN and CDR2 SYDVKM. The V gene lost 3 bases and the J gene lost 3 bases, with 8 bases spanning the gap. CDR3 sequence (DNA): TGTGCCAGCAGTTTTACTAGATACACCGGGGAGCTGTTTTTT. Protein product: CASSFTRYTGELFF.

The genes are TRBV10-2 and TRBJ1-6; D is undetermined. The CDR3 loop spans 15 amino acids. Trimming shortened V by 10 bases and J by 0 bases, and 13 bases separated the two germline ends. The V gene's germline CDR1 is WSHSY and CDR2 SAAADI. For the CDR3, the DNA is TGCGCCACTACGCCGGTTAGCTCCTATAATTCACCCCTCCACTTT. Translating gives CATTPVSSYNSPLHF.

The sample holds a few counts of this clonotype. The V call is TRBV29-1, the J call TRBJ2-3; 9 bases line up with TRBD2. CDR3 length: 15 amino acids. V was clipped by 1 base and J by 2 bases; unmatched bases: 4. Germline CDR1 is SQVTM and CDR2 is ANQGSEA. CDR3 coding DNA: TGCAGCGTTGAAGGGACTAGCGTGAACACAGATACGCAGTATTTT. Protein product: CSVEGTSVNTDTQYF.

This clonotype was seen only a few times. The CDR3 sequence: CASSIPGLAGNEQFF. Here the CDR3 DNA reads TGTGCCAGTAGTATCCCGGGACTAGCGGGAAATGAGCAGTTCTTC. This chain connects TRBV19 to TRBJ2-1; 13 bases are a match to TRBD2. The CDR3 length is 15 residues. V was pared by 3 bases and J by 7 bases, with 3 bases of the junction left unmatched. Per the germline V gene, CDR1 is LNHDA and CDR2 is SQIVND (reference sequence).

Ten or more counts support this clonotype. The CDR3 protein is CASSTAASEQFF. CDR3 sequence (DNA): TGTGCCAGCAGTACCGCTGCGAGTGAGCAGTTCTTC. The genes are TRBV2 and TRBJ2-1; D ambiguous. V was cut by 5 bases and J by 9 bases, with 11 bases left in between. The germline V gene has CDR1 SNHLY and CDR2 FYNNEI. The CDR3 totals 12 residues.

This clonotype was picked up a small number of times. The rearrangement links TRBV6-2 or TRBV6-3 to TRBJ1-1; 7 bases align to TRBD1. Germline V CDR1 and CDR2: MNHEY, SVGEGT. Trimming took 6 bases from V and 1 from J; bases not matched to a gene: 14. CDR3 length equals 17 residues. CDR3 coding DNA: TGTGCCAGCAGAAGTGACAGGGCCTGGTCGGGGAACACTGAAGCTTTCTTT. It is translated as CASRSDRAWSGNTEAFF.